This T cell receptor beta chain was identified during a study of T cells expressing NK-cell markers. In the study overall: In sorted CD3+CD56+NKG2C+, CD3+CD56+NKG2C- and CD3+CD56-NKG2C+ T cells, TCR beta repertoires were obtained. Out of eight donors sequenced, seven tested HCMV-seropositive and the remaining one seronegative. Study-wide results and caveats: The CD3+CD56-NKG2C+ fraction was also led by these clonotypes in a handful of donors.

A note on this clonotype: As yet, its antigen is unknown.

Production of TCR beta cDNA relied on 5'RACE template switching with UMIs. For each CDR3 protein, TCRdb gives one entry from its re-call of the 5' RACE reads, without DNA. The table for this sample gives about 460,000 distinct CDR3 sequences. Germline CDR1 ENHRY, CDR2 SYGVKD. CDR3 length: 17 residues. The receptor was derived from a woman aged 50 to 60 in good health. The source material was blood T cells: a sorted CD56 or NKG2C T cell subset, CD4+ or CD8+ T cells, or bulk PBMC T cells (not recorded which). The V and J genes are TRBV10-3 and TRBJ2-3. The CDR3 reads CAISESGLAETTDTQYF.